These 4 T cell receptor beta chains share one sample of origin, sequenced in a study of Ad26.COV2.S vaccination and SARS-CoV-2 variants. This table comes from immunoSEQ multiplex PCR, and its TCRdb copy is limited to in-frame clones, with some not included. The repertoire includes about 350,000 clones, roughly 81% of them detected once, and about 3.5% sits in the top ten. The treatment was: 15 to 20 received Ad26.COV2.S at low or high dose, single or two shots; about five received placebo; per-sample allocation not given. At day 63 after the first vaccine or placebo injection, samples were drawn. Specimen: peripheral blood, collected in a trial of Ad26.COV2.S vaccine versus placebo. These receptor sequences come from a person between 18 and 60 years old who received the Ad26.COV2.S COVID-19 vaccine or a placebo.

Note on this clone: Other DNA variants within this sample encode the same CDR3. For the CDR3, the DNA is TGTGCCAGCAGCTTAGGCGTCCAAGAGACCCAGTACTTC. Amino acid sequence: CASSLGVQETQYF. This chain connects TRBV7-8 to TRBJ2-5; no definite D call. Germline V gene sequence: CDR1 SGHVS, CDR2 FQNEAQ. V lost 1 base to trimming and J lost 1 base, with 4 bases between them. CDR3 size: 13 residues.

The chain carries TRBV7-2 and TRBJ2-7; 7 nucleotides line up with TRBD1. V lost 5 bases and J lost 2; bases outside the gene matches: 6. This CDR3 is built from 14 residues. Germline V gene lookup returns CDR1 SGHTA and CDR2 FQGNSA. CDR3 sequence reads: CASSPRRGPYEQYF. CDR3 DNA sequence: TGTGCCAGCAGCCCGAGAAGGGGGCCCTACGAGCAGTACTTC.

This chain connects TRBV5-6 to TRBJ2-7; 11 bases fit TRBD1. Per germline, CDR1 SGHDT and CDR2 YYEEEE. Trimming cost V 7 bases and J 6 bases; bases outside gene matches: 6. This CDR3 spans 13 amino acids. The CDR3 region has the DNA TGTGCCAGCCGCTGGGGGACAGGGGGCGAGCAGTACTTC. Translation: CASRWGTGGEQYF. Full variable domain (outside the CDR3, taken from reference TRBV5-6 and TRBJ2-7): DAGVTQSPTHLIKTRGQQVTLRCSPKSGHDTVSWYQQALGQGPQFIFQYYEEEERQRGNFPDRFSGHQFPNYSSELNVNALLLGDSALYLCASRWGTGGEQYFGPGTRLTVT.

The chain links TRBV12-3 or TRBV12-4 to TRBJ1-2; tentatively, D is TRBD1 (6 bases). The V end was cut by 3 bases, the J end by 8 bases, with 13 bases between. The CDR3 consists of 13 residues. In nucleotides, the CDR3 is TGTGCCAGCAGTTTGGAACAGGGTAACGGCTACACCTTC. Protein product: CASSLEQGNGYTF.